The clone carrying this T cell receptor beta chain came up a few times. Its antigen is not identified. The sample originates from a study of T cells after yellow fever vaccination. General study results and limits: Abundant bulk-derived clonotypes could contaminate FACS-sorted repertoires. Weaker overall, the secondary response nonetheless peaked faster (day 5 versus 15).

This CDR3 has 15 residues. Germline V CDR1 and CDR2: SGHVS, FNYEAQ. The trim removed 5 bases at V and 1 base at J, leaving 5 bases unmatched. MiXCR was run by TCRdb on the 5' RACE reads, yielding one entry per CDR3 protein. The sample contains just under 600,000 distinct CDR3 sequences, about 13% of which appear only once. The J gene is TRBJ2-3, the V gene TRBV7-6, with 8 bases matching TRBD1. This TCR came from a man aged 25 to 45 who received the YFV17D yellow fever vaccine. The input for sequencing was PBMCs, taken on the day of the yellow fever booster vaccination. The CDR3 spells CASSPWGQGTDTQYF. In DNA, the CDR3 is TGTGCCAGCAGCCCCTGGGGACAGGGCACAGATACGCAGTATTTT.